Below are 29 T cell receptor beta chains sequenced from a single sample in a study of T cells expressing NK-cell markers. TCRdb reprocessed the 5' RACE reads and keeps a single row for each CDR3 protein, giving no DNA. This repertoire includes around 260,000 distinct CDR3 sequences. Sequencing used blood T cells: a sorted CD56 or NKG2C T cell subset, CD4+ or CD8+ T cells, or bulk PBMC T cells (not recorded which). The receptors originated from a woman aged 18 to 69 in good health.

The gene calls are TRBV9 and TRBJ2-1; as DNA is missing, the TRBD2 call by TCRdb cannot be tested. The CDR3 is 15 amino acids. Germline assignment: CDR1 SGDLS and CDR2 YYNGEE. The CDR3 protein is CASSVDSGIYNEQFF. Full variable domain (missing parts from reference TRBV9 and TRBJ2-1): DSGVTQTPKHLITATGQRVTLRCSPRSGDLSVYWYQQSLDQGLQFLIQYYNGEERAKGNILERFSAQQFPDLHSELNLSSLELGDSALYFCASSVDSGIYNEQFFGPGTRLTVL.

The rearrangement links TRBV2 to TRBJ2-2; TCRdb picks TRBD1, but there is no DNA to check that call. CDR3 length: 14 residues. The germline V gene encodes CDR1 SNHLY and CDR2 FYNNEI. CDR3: CASREDTNTGELFF.

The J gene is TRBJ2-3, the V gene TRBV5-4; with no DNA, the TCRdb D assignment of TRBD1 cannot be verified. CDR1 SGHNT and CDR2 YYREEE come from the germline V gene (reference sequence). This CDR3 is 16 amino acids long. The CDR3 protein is CASSQDRAYRTDTQYF.

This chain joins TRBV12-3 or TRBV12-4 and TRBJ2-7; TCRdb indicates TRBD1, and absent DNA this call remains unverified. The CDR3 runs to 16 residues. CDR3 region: CASSPRARTYSYEQYF.

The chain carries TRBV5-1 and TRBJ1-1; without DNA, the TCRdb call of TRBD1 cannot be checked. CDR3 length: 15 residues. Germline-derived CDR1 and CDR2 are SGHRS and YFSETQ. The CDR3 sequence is CASSLSGRPNTEAFF.

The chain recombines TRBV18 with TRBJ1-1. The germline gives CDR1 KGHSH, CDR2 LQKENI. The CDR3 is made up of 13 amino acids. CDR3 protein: CASSPFSDTEAFF. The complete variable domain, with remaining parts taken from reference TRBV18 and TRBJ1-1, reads NAGVMQNPRHLVRRRGQEARLRCSPMKGHSHVYWYRQLPEEGLKFMVYLQKENIIDESGMPKERFSAEFPKEGPSILRIQQVVRGDSAAYFCASSPFSDTEAFFGQGTRLTVV.

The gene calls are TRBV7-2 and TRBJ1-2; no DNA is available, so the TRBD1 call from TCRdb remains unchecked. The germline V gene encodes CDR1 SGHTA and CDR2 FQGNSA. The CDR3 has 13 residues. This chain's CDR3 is CASSPGQAPGYTF.

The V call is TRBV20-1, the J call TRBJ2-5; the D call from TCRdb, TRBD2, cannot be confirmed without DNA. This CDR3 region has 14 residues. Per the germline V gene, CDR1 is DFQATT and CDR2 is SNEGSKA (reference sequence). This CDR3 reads CSAIPAGGFGTQYF.

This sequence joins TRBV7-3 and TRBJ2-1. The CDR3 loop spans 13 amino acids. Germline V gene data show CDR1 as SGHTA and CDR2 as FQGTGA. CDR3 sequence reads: CASSADANNEQFF. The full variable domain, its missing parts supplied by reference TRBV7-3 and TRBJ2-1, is GAGVSQTPSNKVTEKGKYVELRCDPISGHTALYWYRQSLGQGPEFLIYFQGTGAADDSGLPNDRFFAVRPEGSVSTLKIQRTERGDSAVYLCASSADANNEQFFGPGTRLTVL.

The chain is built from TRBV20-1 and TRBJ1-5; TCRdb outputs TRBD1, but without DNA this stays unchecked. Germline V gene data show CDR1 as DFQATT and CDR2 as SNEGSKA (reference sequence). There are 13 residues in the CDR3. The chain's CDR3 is CSAHPRGGQPQHF.

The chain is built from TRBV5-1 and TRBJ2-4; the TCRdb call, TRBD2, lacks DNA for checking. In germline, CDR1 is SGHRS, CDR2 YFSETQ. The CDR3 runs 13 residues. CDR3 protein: CASGPGGVNIQYF.

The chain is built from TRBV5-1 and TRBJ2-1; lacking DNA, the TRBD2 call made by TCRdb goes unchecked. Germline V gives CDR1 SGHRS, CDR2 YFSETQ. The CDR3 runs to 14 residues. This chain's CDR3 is CASSLSGSVNEQFF.

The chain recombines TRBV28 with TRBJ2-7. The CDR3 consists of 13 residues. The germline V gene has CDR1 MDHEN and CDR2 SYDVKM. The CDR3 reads CASSLGTFYEQYF.

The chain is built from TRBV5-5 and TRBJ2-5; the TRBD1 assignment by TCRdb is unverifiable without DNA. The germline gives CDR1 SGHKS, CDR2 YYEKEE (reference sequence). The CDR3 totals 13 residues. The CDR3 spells CASSLLGEETQYF.

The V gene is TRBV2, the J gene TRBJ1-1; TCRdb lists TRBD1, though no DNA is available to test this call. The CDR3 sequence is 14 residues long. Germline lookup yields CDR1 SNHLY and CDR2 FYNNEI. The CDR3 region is CASSGQGLGTEAFF.

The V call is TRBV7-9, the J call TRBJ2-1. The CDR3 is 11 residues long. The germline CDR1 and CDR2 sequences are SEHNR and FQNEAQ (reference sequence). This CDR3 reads CASGMSNEQFF.

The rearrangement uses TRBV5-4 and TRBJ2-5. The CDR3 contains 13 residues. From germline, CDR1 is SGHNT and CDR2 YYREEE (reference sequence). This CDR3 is CASSLGLQETQYF.

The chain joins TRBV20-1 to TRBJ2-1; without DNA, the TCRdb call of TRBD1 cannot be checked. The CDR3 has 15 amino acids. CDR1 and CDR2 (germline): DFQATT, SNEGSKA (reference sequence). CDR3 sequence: CSATTGTRGSDEQFF.

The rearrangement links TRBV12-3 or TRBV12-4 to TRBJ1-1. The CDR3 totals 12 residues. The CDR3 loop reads CASSFSATEAFF.

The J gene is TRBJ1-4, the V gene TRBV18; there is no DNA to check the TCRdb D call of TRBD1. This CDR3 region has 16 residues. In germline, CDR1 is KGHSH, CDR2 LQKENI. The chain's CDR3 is CASSQGTGTGNEKLFF.

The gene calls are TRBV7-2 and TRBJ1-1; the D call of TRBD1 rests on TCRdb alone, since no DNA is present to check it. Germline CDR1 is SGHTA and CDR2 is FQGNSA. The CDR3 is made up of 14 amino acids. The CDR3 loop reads CASSLVAGNAEAFF.

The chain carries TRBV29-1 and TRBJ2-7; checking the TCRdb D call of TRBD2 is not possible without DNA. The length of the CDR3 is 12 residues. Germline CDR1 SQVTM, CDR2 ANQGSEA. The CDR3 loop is CSVNRAGYEQYF.

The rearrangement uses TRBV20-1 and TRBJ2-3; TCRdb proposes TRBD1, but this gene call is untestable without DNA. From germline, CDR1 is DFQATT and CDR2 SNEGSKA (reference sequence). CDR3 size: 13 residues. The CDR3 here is CSANGGSTDTQYF.

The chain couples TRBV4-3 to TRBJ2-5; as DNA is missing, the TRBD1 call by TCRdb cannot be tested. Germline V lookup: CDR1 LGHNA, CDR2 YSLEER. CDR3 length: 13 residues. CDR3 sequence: CASSQDPSGTQYF.

CDR3 sequence: CASSSSGYRGNNEQFF. V and J are TRBV5-1 and TRBJ2-1; the D gene TCRdb calls, TRBD1, cannot be checked with no DNA. This CDR3 has 16 residues. Per the germline V gene, CDR1 is SGHRS and CDR2 is YFSETQ.

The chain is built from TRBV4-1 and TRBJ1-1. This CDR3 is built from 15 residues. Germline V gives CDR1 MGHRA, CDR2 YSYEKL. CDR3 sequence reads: CASSQVNRLNTEAFF.

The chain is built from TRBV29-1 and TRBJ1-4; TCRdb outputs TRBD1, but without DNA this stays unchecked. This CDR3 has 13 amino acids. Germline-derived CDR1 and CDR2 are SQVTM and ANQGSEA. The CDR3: CSVGEGAEEKLFF.

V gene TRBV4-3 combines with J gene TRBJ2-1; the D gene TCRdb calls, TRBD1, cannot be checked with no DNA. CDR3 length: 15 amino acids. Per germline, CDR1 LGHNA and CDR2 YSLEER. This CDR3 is CASSQHPRGYNEQFF.

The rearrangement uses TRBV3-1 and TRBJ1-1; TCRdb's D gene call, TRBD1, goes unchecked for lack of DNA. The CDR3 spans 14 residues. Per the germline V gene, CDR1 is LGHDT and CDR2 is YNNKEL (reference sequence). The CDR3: CASSQQGVNTEAFF.